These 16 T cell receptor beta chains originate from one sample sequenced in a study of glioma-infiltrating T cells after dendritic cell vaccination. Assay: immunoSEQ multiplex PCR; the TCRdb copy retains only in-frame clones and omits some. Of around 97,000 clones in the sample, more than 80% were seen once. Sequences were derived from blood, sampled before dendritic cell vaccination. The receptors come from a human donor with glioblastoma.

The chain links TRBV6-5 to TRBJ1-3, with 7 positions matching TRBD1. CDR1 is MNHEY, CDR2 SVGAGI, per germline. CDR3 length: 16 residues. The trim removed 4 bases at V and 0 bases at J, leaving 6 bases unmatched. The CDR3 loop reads CASSSEGAISGNTIYF. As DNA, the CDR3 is TGTGCCAGCAGTTCAGAGGGGGCCATCTCTGGAAACACCATATATTTT.

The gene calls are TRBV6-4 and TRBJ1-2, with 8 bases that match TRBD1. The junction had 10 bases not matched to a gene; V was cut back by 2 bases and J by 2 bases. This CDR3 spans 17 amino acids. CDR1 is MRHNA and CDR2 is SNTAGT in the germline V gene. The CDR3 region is CASSDGTGPFKNYGYTF. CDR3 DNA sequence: TGTGCCAGCAGTGACGGGACAGGACCTTTTAAGAACTATGGCTACACCTTC.

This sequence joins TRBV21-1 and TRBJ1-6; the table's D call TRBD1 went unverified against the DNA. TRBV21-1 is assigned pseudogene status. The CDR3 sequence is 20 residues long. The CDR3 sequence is CASSKALGHRACSYNSPLHF. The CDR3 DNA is TGTGCCAGCAGCAAAGCGCTTGGGCACAGGGCCTGCTCCTATAATTCACCCCTCCACTTT.

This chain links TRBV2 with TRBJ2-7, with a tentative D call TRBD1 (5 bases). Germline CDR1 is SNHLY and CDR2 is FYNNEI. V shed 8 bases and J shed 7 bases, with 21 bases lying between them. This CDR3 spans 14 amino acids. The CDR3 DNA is TGTGCCAGCGCGACCTCATTGATCTGGACAGAGCAGTACTTC. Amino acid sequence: CASATSLIWTEQYF.

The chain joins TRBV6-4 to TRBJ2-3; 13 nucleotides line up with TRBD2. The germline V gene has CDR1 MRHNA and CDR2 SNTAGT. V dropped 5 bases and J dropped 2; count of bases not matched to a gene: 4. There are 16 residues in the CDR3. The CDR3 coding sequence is TGTGCCAGCAGTCTGACTAGCGGGGGGATCACAGATACGCAGTATTTT. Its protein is CASSLTSGGITDTQYF.

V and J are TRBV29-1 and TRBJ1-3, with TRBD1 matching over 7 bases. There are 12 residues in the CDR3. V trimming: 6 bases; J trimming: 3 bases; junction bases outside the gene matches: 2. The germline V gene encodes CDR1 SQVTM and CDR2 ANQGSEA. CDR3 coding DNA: TGCAGCGTGCGGGACAGTGGAAACACCATATATTTT. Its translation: CSVRDSGNTIYF.

Written as DNA, the CDR3 is TGTGCCAGCAGCCTCGATGGAGGATTCGCCTACGAGCAGTACTTC. Translating it yields CASSLDGGFAYEQYF. This chain uses TRBV7-3 with TRBJ2-7, with D perhaps TRBD2 (5 bases). Deletions cut 5 bases from V and 2 bases from J, with 16 bases between. There are 15 residues in the CDR3. Germline V gene sequence: CDR1 SGHTA, CDR2 FQGTGA.

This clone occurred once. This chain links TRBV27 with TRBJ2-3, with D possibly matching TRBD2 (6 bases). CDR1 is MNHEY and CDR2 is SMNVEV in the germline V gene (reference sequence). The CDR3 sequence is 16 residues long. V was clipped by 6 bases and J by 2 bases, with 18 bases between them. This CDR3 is CASSRGNGEITDTQYF. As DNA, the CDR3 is TGTGCCAGCAGCCGGGGGAACGGCGAGATCACAGATACGCAGTATTTT.

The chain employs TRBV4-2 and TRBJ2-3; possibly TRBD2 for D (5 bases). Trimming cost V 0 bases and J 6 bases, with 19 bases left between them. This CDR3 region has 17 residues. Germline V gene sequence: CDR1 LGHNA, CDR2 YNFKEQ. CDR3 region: CASSQDSAPDGEDTQYF. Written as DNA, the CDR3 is TGTGCCAGCAGCCAAGATAGTGCACCCGACGGGGAGGATACGCAGTATTTT.

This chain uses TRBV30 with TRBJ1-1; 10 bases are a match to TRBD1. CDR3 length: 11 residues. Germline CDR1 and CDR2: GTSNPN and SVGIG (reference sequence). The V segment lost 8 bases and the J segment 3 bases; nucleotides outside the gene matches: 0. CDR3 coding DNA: TGTGCCGGACAGGGGGACACTGAAGCTTTCTTT. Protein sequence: CAGQGDTEAFF.

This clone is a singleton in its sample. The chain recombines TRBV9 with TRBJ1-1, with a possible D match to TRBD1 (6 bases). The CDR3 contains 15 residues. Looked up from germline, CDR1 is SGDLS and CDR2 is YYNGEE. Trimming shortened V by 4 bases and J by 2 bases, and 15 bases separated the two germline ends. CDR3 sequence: CASSPADRGNTEAFF. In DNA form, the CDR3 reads TGTGCCAGCAGCCCAGCGGACAGAGGAAACACTGAAGCTTTCTTT.

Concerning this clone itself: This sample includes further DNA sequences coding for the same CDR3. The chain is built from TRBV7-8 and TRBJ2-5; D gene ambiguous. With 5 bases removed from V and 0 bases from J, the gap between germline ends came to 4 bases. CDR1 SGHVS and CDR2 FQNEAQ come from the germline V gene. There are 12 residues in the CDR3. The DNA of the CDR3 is TGTGCCAGCAGCCAATACCAAGAGACCCAGTACTTC. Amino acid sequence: CASSQYQETQYF.

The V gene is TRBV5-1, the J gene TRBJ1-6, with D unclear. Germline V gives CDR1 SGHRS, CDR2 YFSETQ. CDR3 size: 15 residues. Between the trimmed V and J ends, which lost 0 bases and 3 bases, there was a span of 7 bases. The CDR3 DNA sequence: TGCGCCAGCAGCTTGGTTAGCGGCTATAATTCACCCCTCCACTTT. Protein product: CASSLVSGYNSPLHF.

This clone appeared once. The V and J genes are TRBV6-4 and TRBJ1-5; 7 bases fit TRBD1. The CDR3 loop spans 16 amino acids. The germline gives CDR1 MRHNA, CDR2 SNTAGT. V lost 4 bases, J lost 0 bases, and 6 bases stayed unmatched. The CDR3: CASSGDSIHSNQPQHF. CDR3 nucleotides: TGTGCCAGCAGTGGGGACAGCATCCATAGCAATCAGCCCCAGCATTTT.

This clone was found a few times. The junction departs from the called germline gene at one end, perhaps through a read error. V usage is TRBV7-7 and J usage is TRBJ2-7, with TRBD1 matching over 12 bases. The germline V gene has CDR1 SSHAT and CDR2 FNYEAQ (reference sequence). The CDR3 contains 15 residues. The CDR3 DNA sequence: TGTGCTAGCAGCTTCACCGGGACAGGGGGCTCCGAGCAGTACTTC. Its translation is CASSFTGTGGSEQYF.

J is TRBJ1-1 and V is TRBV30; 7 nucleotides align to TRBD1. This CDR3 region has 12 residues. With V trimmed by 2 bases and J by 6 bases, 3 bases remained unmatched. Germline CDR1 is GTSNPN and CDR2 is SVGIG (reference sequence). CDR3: CAWSRGRAEAFF. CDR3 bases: TGTGCCTGGAGTAGGGGGCGGGCTGAAGCTTTCTTT.